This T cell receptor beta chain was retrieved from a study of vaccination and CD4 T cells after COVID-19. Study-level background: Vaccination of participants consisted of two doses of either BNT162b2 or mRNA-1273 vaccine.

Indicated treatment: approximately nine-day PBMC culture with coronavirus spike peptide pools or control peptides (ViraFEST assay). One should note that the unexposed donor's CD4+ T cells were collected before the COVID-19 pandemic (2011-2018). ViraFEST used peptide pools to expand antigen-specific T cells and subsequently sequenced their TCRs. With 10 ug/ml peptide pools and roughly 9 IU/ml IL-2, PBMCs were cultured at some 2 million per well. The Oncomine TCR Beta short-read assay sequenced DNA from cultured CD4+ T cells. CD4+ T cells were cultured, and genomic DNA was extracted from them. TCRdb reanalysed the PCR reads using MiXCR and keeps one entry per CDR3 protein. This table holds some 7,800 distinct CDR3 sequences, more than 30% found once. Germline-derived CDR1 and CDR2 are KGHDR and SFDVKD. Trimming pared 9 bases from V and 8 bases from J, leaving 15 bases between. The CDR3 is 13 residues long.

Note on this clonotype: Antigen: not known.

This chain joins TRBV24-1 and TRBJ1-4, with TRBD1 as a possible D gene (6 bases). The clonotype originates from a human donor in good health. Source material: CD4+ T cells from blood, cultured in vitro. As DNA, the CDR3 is TGTGCCACCTCGGACAGCCGGCGGGAAAAACTGTTTTTT. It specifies CATSDSRREKLFF.